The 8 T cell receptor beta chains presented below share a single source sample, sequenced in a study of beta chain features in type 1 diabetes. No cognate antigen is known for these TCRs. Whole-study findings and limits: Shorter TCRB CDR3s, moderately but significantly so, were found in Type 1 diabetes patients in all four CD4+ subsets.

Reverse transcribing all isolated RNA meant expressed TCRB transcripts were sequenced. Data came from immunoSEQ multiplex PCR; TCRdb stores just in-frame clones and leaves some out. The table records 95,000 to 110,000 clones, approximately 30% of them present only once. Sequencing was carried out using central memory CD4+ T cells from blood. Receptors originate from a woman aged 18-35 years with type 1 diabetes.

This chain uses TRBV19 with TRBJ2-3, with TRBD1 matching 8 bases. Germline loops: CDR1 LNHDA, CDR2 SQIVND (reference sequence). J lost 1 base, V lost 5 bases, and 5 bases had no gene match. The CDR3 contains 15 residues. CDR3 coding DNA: TGTGCCAGTAGTCCTCGACAGGGGCGCACAGATACGCAGTATTTT. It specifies CASSPRQGRTDTQYF.

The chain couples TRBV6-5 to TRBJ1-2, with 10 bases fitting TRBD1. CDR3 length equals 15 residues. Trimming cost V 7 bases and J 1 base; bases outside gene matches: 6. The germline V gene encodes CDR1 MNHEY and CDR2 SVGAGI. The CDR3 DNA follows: TGTGCCAGCAATTCGGACAGGGGGTTTAACTATGGCTACACCTTC. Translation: CASNSDRGFNYGYTF.

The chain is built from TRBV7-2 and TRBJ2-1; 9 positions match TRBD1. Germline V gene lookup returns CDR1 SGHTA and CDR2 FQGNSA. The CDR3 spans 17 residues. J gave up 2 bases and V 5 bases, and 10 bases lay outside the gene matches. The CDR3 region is CASSAQAGTGPYNEQFF. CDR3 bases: TGTGCCAGCAGCGCACAAGCCGGGACAGGGCCCTACAATGAGCAGTTCTTC.

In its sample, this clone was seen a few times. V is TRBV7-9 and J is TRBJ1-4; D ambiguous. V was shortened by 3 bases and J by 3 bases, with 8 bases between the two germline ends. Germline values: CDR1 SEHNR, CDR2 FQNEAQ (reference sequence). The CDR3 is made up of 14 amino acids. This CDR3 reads CASSFGSANEKLFF. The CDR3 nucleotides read TGTGCCAGCAGCTTCGGGAGCGCTAATGAAAAACTGTTTTTT.

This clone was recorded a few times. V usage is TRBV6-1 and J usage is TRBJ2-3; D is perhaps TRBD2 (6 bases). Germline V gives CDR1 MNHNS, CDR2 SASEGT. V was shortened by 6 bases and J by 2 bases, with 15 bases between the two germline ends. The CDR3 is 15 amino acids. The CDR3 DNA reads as TGTGCCAGCAGCGACGGACTACTATACACAGATACGCAGTATTTT. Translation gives CASSDGLLYTDTQYF.

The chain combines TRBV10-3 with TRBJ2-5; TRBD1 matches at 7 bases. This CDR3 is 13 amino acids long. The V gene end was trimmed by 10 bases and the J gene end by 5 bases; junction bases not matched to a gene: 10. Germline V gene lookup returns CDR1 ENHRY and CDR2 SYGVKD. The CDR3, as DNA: TGTGCCACGAGCCAGGGGGTGCGGGAGACCCAGTACTTC. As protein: CATSQGVRETQYF.

The CDR3 spells CASSIIRTSGKGEQFF. The CDR3 DNA follows: TGTGCCAGTAGTATAATTCGGACTAGCGGGAAAGGTGAGCAGTTCTTC. The rearrangement uses TRBV19 and TRBJ2-1; 12 nucleotides line up with TRBD2. The V segment lost 2 bases and the J segment 9 bases; nucleotides outside the gene matches: 8. Germline values: CDR1 LNHDA, CDR2 SQIVND (reference sequence). This CDR3 is 16 amino acids long.

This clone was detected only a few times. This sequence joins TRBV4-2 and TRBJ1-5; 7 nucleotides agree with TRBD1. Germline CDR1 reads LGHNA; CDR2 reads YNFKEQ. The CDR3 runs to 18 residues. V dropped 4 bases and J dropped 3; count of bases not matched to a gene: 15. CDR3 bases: TGTGCCAGCAGCCTCCCGATGAAGGGACAGAAGCACAATCAGCCCCAGCATTTT. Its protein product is CASSLPMKGQKHNQPQHF.